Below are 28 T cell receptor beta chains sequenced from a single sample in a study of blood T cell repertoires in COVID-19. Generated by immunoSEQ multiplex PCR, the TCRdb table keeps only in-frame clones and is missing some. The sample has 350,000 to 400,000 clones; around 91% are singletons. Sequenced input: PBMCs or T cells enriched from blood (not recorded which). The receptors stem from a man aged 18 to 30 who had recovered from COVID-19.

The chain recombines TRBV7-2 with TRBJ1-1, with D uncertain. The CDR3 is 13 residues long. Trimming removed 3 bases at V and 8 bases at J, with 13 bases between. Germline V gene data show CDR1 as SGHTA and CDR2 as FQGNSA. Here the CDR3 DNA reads TGTGCCAGCAGCTTCCCTCCGTTTGTAGAAGCTTTCTTT. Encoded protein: CASSFPPFVEAFF.

The CDR3 loop is CAIRGTGGTFGTEAFF. DNA of the CDR3: TGTGCCATCAGGGGGACAGGGGGCACATTCGGCACTGAAGCTTTCTTT. The chain joins TRBV10-3 to TRBJ1-1; the match to TRBD1 covers 12 bases. V lost 6 bases and J lost 4; bases outside the gene matches: 9. The CDR3 covers 16 residues. Germline CDR1 is ENHRY and CDR2 is SYGVKD.

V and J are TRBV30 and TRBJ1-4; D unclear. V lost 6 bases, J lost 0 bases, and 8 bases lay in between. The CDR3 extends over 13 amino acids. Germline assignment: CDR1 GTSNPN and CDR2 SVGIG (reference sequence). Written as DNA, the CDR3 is TGTGCCTGTGACGGAGCAACTAATGAAAAACTGTTTTTT. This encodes CACDGATNEKLFF.

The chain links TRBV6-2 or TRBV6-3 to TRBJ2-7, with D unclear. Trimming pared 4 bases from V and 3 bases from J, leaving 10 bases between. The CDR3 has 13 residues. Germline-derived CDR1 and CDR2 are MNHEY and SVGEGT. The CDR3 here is CASSSPNIYEQYF. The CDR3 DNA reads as TGTGCCAGCAGTTCTCCCAACATCTACGAGCAGTACTTC.

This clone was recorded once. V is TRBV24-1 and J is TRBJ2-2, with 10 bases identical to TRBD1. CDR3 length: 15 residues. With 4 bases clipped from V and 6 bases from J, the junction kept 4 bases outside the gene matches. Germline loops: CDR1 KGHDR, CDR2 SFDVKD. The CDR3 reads CATSESGTGAGELFF. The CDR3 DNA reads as TGTGCCACCAGTGAATCCGGGACAGGGGCCGGGGAGCTGTTTTTT.

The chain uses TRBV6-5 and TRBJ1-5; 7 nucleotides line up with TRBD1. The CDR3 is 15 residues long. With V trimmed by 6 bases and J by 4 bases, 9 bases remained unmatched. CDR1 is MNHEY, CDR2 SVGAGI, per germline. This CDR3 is CASSPGGWGNQPQHF. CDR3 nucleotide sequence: TGTGCCAGCAGCCCAGGGGGTTGGGGAAATCAGCCCCAGCATTTT.

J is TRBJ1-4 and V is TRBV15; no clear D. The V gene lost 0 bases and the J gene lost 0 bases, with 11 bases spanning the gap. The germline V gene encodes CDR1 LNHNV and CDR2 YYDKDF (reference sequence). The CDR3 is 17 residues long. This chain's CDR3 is CATSRDLRFATNEKLFF. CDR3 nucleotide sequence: TGTGCCACCAGCAGAGACTTGAGGTTTGCAACTAATGAAAAACTGTTTTTT.

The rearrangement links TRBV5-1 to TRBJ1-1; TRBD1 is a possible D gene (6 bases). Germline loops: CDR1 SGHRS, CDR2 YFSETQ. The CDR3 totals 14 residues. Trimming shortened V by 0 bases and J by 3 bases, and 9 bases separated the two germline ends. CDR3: CASSLVAGDTEAFF. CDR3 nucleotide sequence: TGCGCCAGCAGCTTGGTGGCAGGGGACACTGAAGCTTTCTTT.

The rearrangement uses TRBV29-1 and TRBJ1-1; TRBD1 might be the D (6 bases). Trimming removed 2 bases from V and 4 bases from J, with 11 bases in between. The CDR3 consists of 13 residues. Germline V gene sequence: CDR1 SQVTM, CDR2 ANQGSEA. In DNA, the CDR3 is TGCAGCGTTGAACCAGGGGCCGGCACTGAAGCTTTCTTT. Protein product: CSVEPGAGTEAFF. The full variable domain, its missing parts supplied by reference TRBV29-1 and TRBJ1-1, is SAVISQKPSRDICQRGTSLTIQCQVDSQVTMMFWYRQQPGQSLTLIATANQGSEATYESGFVIDKFPISRPNLTFSTLTVSNMSPEDSSIYLCSVEPGAGTEAFFGQGTRLTVV.

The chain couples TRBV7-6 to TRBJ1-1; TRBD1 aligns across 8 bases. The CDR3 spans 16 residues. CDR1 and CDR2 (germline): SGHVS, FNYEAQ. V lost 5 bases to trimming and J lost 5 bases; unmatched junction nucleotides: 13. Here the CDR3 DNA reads TGTGCCAGCAGCCCCTTCGTTGGACAGGGAAATACTGAAGCTTTCTTT. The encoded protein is CASSPFVGQGNTEAFF.

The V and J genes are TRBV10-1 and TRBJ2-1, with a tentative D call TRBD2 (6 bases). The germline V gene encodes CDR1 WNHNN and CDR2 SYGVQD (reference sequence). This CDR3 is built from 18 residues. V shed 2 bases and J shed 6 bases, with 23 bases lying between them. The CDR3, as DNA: TGCGCCAGCAGTGAGCGGGTAGCGGCGGGTTGGTTCCGCAATGAGCAGTTCTTC. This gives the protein CASSERVAAGWFRNEQFF.

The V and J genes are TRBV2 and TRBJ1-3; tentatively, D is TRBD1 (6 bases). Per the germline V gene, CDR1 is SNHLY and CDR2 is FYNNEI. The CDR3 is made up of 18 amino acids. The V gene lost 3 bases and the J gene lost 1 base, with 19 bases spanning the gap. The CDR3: CASSEGRAGERSGNTIYF. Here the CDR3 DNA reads TGTGCCAGCAGTGAGGGGAGGGCAGGGGAGAGGTCTGGAAACACCATATATTTT.

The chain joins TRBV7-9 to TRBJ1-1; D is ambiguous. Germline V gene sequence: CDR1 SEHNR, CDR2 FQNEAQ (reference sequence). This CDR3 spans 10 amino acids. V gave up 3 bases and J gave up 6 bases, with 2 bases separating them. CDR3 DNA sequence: TGTGCCAGCAGCTTCTCTGAAGCTTTCTTT. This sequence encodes CASSFSEAFF.

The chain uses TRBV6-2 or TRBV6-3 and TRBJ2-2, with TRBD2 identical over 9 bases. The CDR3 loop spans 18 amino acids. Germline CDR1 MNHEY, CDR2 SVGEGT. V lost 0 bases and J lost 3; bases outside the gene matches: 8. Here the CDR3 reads CASSYSAGGRGDTGELFF. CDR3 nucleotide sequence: TGTGCCAGCAGTTACTCGGCGGGAGGGAGGGGAGACACCGGGGAGCTGTTTTTT.

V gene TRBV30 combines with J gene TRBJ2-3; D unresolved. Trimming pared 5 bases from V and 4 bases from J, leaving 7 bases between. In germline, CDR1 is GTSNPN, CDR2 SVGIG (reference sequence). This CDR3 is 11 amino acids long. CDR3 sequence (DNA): TGTGCCTGGGGAATCTCAGATACGCAGTATTTT. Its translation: CAWGISDTQYF.

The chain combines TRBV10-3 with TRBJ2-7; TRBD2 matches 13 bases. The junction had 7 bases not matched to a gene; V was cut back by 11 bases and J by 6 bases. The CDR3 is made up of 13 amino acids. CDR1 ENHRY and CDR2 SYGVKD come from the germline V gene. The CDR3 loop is CASQTSGGFEQYF. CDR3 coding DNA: TGTGCCTCGCAGACTAGCGGGGGGTTCGAGCAGTACTTC.

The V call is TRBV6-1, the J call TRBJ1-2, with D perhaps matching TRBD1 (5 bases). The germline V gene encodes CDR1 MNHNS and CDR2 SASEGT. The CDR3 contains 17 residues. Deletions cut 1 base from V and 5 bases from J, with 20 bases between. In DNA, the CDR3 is TGTGCCAGCAGTGAAGTGGGACTCAGACCATTCCTTTATGGCTACACCTTC. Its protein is CASSEVGLRPFLYGYTF.

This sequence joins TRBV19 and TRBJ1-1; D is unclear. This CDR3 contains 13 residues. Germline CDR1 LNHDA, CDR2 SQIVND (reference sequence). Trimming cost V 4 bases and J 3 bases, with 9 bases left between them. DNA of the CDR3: TGTGCCAGTAGTAAGGGAGCGCACACTGAAGCTTTCTTT. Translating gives CASSKGAHTEAFF. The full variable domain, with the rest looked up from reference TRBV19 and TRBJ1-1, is DGGITQSPKYLFRKEGQNVTLSCEQNLNHDAMYWYRQDPGQGLRLIYYSQIVNDFQKGDIAEGYSVSREKKESFPLTVTSAQKNPTAFYLCASSKGAHTEAFFGQGTRLTVV.

The CDR3 DNA follows: TGCAGCGGGCAATTACAGGGGAGAGTGAACACTGAAGCTTTCTTT. Protein: CSGQLQGRVNTEAFF. The gene calls are TRBV29-1 and TRBJ1-1; TRBD1 matches 7 bases. Germline assignment: CDR1 SQVTM and CDR2 ANQGSEA. Trimming removed 7 bases from V and 0 bases from J; junction bases left unmatched: 11. There are 15 residues in the CDR3. Full variable domain (missing parts from reference TRBV29-1 and TRBJ1-1): SAVISQKPSRDICQRGTSLTIQCQVDSQVTMMFWYRQQPGQSLTLIATANQGSEATYESGFVIDKFPISRPNLTFSTLTVSNMSPEDSSIYLCSGQLQGRVNTEAFFGQGTRLTVV.

DNA of the CDR3: TGTGCCAGCAGCCCGGGACAGCGCTATGGCTACACCTTC. Translation gives CASSPGQRYGYTF. This chain links TRBV7-9 with TRBJ1-2; 7 bases agree with TRBD1. Trimming removed 5 bases from V and 4 bases from J; junction bases left unmatched: 4. CDR3 size: 13 residues. Germline assignment: CDR1 SEHNR and CDR2 FQNEAQ (reference sequence).

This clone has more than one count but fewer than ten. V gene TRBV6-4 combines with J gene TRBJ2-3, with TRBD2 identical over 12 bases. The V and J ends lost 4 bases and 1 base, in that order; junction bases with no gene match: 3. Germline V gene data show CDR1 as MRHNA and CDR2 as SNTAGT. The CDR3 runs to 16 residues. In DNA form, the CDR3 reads TGTGCCAGCAGTGGACTAGCGGGGGAGGGCACAGATACGCAGTATTTT. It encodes CASSGLAGEGTDTQYF.

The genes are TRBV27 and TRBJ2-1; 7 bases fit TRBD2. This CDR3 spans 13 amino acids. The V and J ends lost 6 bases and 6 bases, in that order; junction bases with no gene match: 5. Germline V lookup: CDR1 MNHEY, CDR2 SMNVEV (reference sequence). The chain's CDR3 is CASSPREGNEQFF. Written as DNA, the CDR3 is TGTGCCAGCAGCCCCAGGGAGGGCAATGAGCAGTTCTTC.

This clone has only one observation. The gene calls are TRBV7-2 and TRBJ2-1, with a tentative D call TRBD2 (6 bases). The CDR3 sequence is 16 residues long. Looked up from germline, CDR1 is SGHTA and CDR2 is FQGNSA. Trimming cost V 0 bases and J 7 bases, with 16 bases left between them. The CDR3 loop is CASSLASGATRNEQFF. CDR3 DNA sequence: TGTGCCAGCAGCTTAGCGAGTGGCGCGACTAGGAATGAGCAGTTCTTC.

The CDR3 nucleotides read TGTGCCGGGCAAGATTGGCAGAACACTGAAGCTTTCTTT. Residues: CAGQDWQNTEAFF. The rearrangement joins TRBV7-9 to TRBJ1-1; D gene ambiguous. Germline CDR1 SEHNR, CDR2 FQNEAQ (reference sequence). The CDR3 length is 13 residues. Deletions cut 11 bases from V and 1 base from J, with 14 bases between.

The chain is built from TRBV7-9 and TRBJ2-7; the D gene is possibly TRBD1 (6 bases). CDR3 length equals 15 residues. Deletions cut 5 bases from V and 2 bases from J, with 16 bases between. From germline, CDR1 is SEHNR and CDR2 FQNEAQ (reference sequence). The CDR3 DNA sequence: TGTGCCAGCAGCGGAGCCGGGGACACCCCCTACGAGCAGTACTTC. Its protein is CASSGAGDTPYEQYF.

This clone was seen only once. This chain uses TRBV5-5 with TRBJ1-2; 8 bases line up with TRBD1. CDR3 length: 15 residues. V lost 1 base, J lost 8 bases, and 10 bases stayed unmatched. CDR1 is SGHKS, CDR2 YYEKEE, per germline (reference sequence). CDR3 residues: CASSLMAGGLVGYTF. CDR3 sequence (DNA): TGTGCCAGCAGCTTGATGGCAGGGGGCCTGGTGGGCTACACCTTC.

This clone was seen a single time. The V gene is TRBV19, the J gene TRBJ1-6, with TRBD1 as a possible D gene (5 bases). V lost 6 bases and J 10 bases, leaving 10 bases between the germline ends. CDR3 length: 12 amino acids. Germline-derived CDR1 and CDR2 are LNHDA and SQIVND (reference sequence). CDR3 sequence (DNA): TGTGCCAGTAGAGGGACTAGCTCACCCCTCCACTTT. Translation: CASRGTSSPLHF.

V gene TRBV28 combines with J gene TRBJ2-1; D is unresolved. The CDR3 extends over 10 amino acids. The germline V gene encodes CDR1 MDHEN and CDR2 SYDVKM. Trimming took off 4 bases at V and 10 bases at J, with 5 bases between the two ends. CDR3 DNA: TGTGCCAGCAGTTATCAAGAGCAGTTCTTC. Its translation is CASSYQEQFF.